A selection of T cell receptor beta chains follows, all from one sample in a study of T cell changes during pregnancy in multiple sclerosis. The table came from immunoSEQ multiplex PCR; TCRdb's copy has only in-frame clones and leaves some out. The table lists around 100,000 clones, about nine tenths of them singletons, with around 3.2% in the top ten. The source was peripheral blood, collected in the second trimester of pregnancy. The source is a female donor with multiple sclerosis, enrolled in a pregnancy study. Both conserved end residues are part of each CDR3. D genes are given only for firm matches. A clone size is listed for some rows: how often the clone was seen (once, few, many), or a class if it is expanded.

once	NA	TRBJ2-1	TRBV19	TGTGCCAGTAGTATACGGAGCGGCAACTCCTACAATGAGCAGTTCTTC	CASSIRSGNSYNEQFF
NA	NA	TRBJ2-3	TRBV2	TGTGCCAGCAGTGACGGGGATACGCAGTATTTT	CASSDGDTQYF
NA	TRBD1	TRBJ2-7	TRBV28	TGTGCCAGCAGTTGGACCGGGACAGGGGCCTACGAGCAGTACTTC	CASSWTGTGAYEQYF
NA	NA	TRBJ2-2	TRBV7-6	TGTGCCAGCAGCTTAATTGAAGCTACCGGGGAGCTGTTTTTT	CASSLIEATGELFF
NA	NA	TRBJ1-4	TRBV2	TGTGCCAGCAGTGAGCAGGTTCTTTTTAATGAAAAACTGTTTTTT	CASSEQVLFNEKLFF
NA	TRBD2	TRBJ2-7	TRBV7-6	TGTGCCAGCAGCTTAGCGCTGAGGACTAGCGCTGGCGAGCAGTACTTC	CASSLALRTSAGEQYF
NA	TRBD1	TRBJ2-7	TRBV30	TGTGCCTGGAGTACCCCGCCGGGACAGGGTCCTCTCGAGCAGTACTTC	CAWSTPPGQGPLEQYF
NA	TRBD2	TRBJ2-5	TRBV4-2	TGTGCCAGCAGCCAAGATCAGGCGGGAGTGGGTGAGACCCAGTACTTC	CASSQDQAGVGETQYF
NA	TRBD1	TRBJ2-1	TRBV6-5	TGTGCCAGCAGTTACTCGAAACAGGGGCCCTACAATGAGCAGTTCTTC	CASSYSKQGPYNEQFF
NA	NA	TRBJ1-3	TRBV7-2	TGTGCCAGCAGGGAGATCGGAAACACCATATATTTT	CASREIGNTIYF
once	NA	TRBJ1-1	TRBV27	TGTGCCAGCAGTTTTCAGTATAACGGGGGTATAACTGAAGCTTTCTTT	CASSFQYNGGITEAFF
NA	TRBD2	TRBJ2-3	TRBV14	TGTGCCAGCAGCCTCTTCAGCGGGAGTGCAGATACGCAGTATTTT	CASSLFSGSADTQYF
NA	NA	TRBJ1-2	TRBV16	TGTGCCAGCAGCCAATCTCGGACATCAGAAGGCTACACCTTC	CASSQSRTSEGYTF
NA	NA	TRBJ2-7	TRBV25-1	TGTGCCAGCAGTGAATATGAGGGACTCTACTACGAGCAGTACTTC	CASSEYEGLYYEQYF
once	TRBD1	TRBJ2-6	TRBV29-1	TGCAGCGTTGGGATTACAGGGGTGAGTGGGGCCAACGTCCTGACTTTC	CSVGITGVSGANVLTF
NA	NA	TRBJ2-7	TRBV19	TGTGCCAGTAGTGGGCCCAAGGGGGTTTACGAGCAGTACTTC	CASSGPKGVYEQYF
NA	NA	TRBJ1-2	TRBV5-5	TGTGCCAGCGAGGGCCGGTATGGCTACACCTTC	CASEGRYGYTF
NA	TRBD1	TRBJ2-7	TRBV6-6	TGTGCCAGCAGTAGCCGACAGGGGCACTCCTACGAGCAGTACTTC	CASSSRQGHSYEQYF
NA	NA	TRBJ1-5	TRBV2	TGTGCCAGCAGTGGGGACACCATAAATCAGCCCCAGCATTTT	CASSGDTINQPQHF
NA	NA	TRBJ2-5	TRBV20-1	TGCAGTGCTTCGGAGGGGGAGACCCAGTACTTC	CSASEGETQYF
NA	NA	TRBJ2-1	TRBV28	TGTGCCAGCAGTTCGGGCGGGACCGTGGCCAATGAGCAGTTCTTC	CASSSGGTVANEQFF
NA	NA	TRBJ1-2	TRBV30	TGTGCCTGGAGTGTCTGGGGAGGCGGCTACACCTTC	CAWSVWGGGYTF
NA	NA	TRBJ2-2	TRBV7-7	TGTGCTAGCAGCTCCTCGACTAGAGCCGGGGAGCTGTTTTTT	CASSSSTRAGELFF
NA	TRBD2	TRBJ2-7	TRBV7-2	TGTGCCAGCAGCCCCCGTGGTAGCGGGAGGGTGGGGGCCTACGAGCAGTACTTC	CASSPRGSGRVGAYEQYF
NA	TRBD2	TRBJ2-7	TRBV7-2	TGTGCCAGCAGCTTAAAGGAGCGGGGGGAGCAGTACTTC	CASSLKERGEQYF
NA	NA	TRBJ1-5	TRBV6-5	TGTGCCAGCAGTTATGGGGCTAGCAATCAGCCCCAGCATTTT	CASSYGASNQPQHF
NA	TRBD2	TRBJ2-3	TRBV9	TGTGCCAGCAGCGTAGACCCTAGCGGGAGCACAGATACGCAGTATTTT	CASSVDPSGSTDTQYF
NA	NA	TRBJ2-7	TRBV27	TGTGCCAGCAGTTTGGGGGCAGCCTACGAGCAGTACTTC	CASSLGAAYEQYF
NA	NA	TRBJ1-4	TRBV27	TGTGCCAGCAGCTTAGTCAGGGATCGTGAAAAACTGTTTTTT	CASSLVRDREKLFF
NA	TRBD2	TRBJ2-5	TRBV18	TGTGCCAGCTCACTCCTAGCGGGAGAAGAGACCCAGTACTTC	CASSLLAGEETQYF
NA	NA	TRBJ2-5	TRBV2	TGTGCCGGCGGGGACTCACGACAAGAGACCCAGTACTTC	CAGGDSRQETQYF
NA	TRBD1	TRBJ2-2	TRBV19	TGTGCCAGTAGTAACGTACCCGGGACAGGGGGCTTTCTGGCCGGGGAGCTGTTTTTT	CASSNVPGTGGFLAGELFF
NA	NA	TRBJ2-3	TRBV18	TGTGCCAGCTCCCCCCCCATTGCAGATACGCAGTATTTT	CASSPPIADTQYF
NA	TRBD1	TRBJ1-2	TRBV28	TGTGCCAGCAGTTCCCCCTTTCACAGGGGAAACTATGGCTACACCTTC	CASSSPFHRGNYGYTF
NA	NA	TRBJ2-1	TRBV11-2	TGTGCCACTGAGGGGGGGGCTTACAATGAGCAGTTCTTC	CATEGGAYNEQFF
NA	TRBD1	TRBJ2-7	TRBV7-8	TGTGCCAGCAGCTTAGGGGACAGGGTCAGCGAGCAGTACTTC	CASSLGDRVSEQYF
NA	TRBD1	TRBJ2-5	TRBV9	TGTGCCAGCGGAACCGGGACAGAAGAGACCCAGTACTTC	CASGTGTEETQYF
NA	NA	TRBJ1-2	TRBV6-5	TGTGCCAGCAGCCGGGGGGGAACTAACTATGGCTACACCTTC	CASSRGGTNYGYTF
NA	NA	TRBJ2-7	TRBV5-4	TGTGCCAGCAGCCTCCCGACTGCCCCCTCGGAGGAGCAGTACTTC	CASSLPTAPSEEQYF
NA	TRBD1	TRBJ1-1	TRBV30	TGTGCCTGGAGTGGGGACAGGTTCACTGAAGCTTTCTTT	CAWSGDRFTEAFF
NA	NA	TRBJ2-6	TRBV7-9	TGTGCCAGCAGCTTCAGCACAGGGTACTCAACCTCTGGGGCCAACGTCCTGACTTTC	CASSFSTGYSTSGANVLTF
NA	NA	TRBJ1-1	TRBV28	TGTGCCAGCAGGCCATTACAGGGTAGTAGGACTGAAGCTTTCTTT	CASRPLQGSRTEAFF
NA	TRBD1	TRBJ2-7	TRBV10-3	TGTGCCACCCAGGGGGCAAAATCCTACGAGCAGTACTTC	CATQGAKSYEQYF
NA	NA	TRBJ2-5	TRBV5-6	TGTGCCAGCAGCTTGCTACGTAAAACAGGGAAACAGACCCAGTACTTC	CASSLLRKTGKQTQYF
NA	NA	TRBJ1-1	TRBV5-1	TGCGCCAGCAGCTTGAAACAGGGATTGGCTGAAGCTTTCTTT	CASSLKQGLAEAFF
NA	TRBD2	TRBJ2-3	TRBV18	TGTGCCAGCTCACCACAGGCTAGCGGACATACGCAGTATTTT	CASSPQASGHTQYF
NA	NA	TRBJ2-7	TRBV6-5	TGTGCCAGCAGTTACACCTCACTGGACAACTACGAGCAGTACTTC	CASSYTSLDNYEQYF
NA	NA	TRBJ1-1	TRBV19	TGTGCCAGTAGTATAGGGGGGGGGCCTAACACTGAAGCTTTCTTT	CASSIGGGPNTEAFF
once	NA	TRBJ1-1	TRBV4-1	TGCGCCAGCAGCCAAGAAGTGGGGGCGCGGAGCACTGAAGCTTTCTTT	CASSQEVGARSTEAFF
few	NA	TRBJ1-5	TRBV7-9	TGTGCCAGCAGCCAGACGACAGGCGTGGGCAATCAGCCCCAGCATTTT	CASSQTTGVGNQPQHF
NA	NA	TRBJ1-5	TRBV5-8	TGTGCCAGCAGCTTGGGTGGGGTGAGGGTGCCCCAGCATTTT	CASSLGGVRVPQHF
NA	TRBD1	TRBJ2-1	TRBV18	TGTGCCAGCTCACCGCGAGACAGGGGAATAATTGAGAGTGAGCAGTTCTTC	CASSPRDRGIIESEQFF
NA	NA	TRBJ1-1	TRBV6-6	TGTGCCAGCAGTCCCATCGGCACTGAAGCTTTCTTT	CASSPIGTEAFF
NA	TRBD1	TRBJ1-2	TRBV19	TGTGCCAGTACCCGGACAGGGACCGAATATGGCTACACCTTC	CASTRTGTEYGYTF
once	TRBD1	TRBJ2-7	TRBV27	TGTGCCAGCAGTTCGACAGGGGGCGCGTACGAGCAGTACTTC	CASSSTGGAYEQYF
NA	NA	TRBJ2-7	TRBV5-6	TGTGCCAGCAGCTTGGATTTGAGCTCCTACGAGCAGTACTTC	CASSLDLSSYEQYF
NA	TRBD1	TRBJ1-3	TRBV9	TGTGCCAGCAGCGTAGTAGATTCCGGACAGGGCGGCTCTGGAAACACCATATATTTT	CASSVVDSGQGGSGNTIYF
once	TRBD1	TRBJ1-5	TRBV6-5	TGTGCCAGCAGGCCCGGACAGGGAAGCAATCAGCCCCAGCATTTT	CASRPGQGSNQPQHF
NA	NA	TRBJ2-3	TRBV2	TGTGCCAGCAGCCCGGGACATGACACAGATACGCAGTATTTT	CASSPGHDTDTQYF